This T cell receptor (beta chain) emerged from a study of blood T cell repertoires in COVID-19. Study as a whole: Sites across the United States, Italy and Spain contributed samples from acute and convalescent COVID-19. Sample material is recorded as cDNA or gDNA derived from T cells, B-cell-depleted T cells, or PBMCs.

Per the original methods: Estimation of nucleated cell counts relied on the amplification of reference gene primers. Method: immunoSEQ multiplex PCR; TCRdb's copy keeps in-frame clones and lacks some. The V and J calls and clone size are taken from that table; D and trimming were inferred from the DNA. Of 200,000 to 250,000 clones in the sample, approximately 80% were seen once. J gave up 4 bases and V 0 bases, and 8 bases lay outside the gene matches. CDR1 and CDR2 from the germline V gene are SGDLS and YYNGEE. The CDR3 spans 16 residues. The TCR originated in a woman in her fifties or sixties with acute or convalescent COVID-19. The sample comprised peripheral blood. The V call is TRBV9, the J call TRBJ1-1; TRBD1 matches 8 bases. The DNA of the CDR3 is TGTGCCAGCAGCGTAGGTGGGACAGGTTTATTCACTGAAGCTTTCTTT. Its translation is CASSVGGTGLFTEAFF. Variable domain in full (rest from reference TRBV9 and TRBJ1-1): DSGVTQTPKHLITATGQRVTLRCSPRSGDLSVYWYQQSLDQGLQFLIQYYNGEERAKGNILERFSAQQFPDLHSELNLSSLELGDSALYFCASSVGGTGLFTEAFFGQGTRLTVV.